Here is one T cell receptor beta chain with its context. Its antigen is unidentified. This specimen belongs to a study of CD8+CD57+ T cells in acquired aplastic anemia. Looking at the study overall: Average DNA yield from sorted CD4+ and CD8+ cells was around 3 ug. Notes on the study in general: The number of CD8+ CDR3 sequences shared by patients and controls was about 30.

TCR beta VDJ and CDR3 profiles were obtained from a genomic DNA template. TCRdb redid the calling of the reads with MiXCR, one entry per CDR3 protein. In the table there are roughly 150,000 distinct CDR3 sequences, approximately 44% of which are singletons. CDR1 is LNHDA, CDR2 SQIVND, per germline (reference sequence). The CDR3 extends over 13 amino acids. Trimming cost V 6 bases and J 5 bases; bases outside gene matches: 3. The authors sequenced patients whose flow cytometry had shown CD8+CD57+ cell expansion. At blood sampling, none of the patients had yet received therapy. Sequenced input: sorted CD4+, CD8+, or CD8+CD57+ T cells (not recorded which) from PBMCs. The TCR comes from a human donor with aplastic anemia. J is TRBJ2-2 and V is TRBV19; 7 bases map to TRBD2. The CDR3 DNA follows: TGTGCCAGTAGGGCGGGACTAACCGGGGAGCTGTTTTTT. It yields the protein CASRAGLTGELFF.